These T cell receptor beta chains were read from a single sample in a study of immune evolution from preneoplasia to lung adenocarcinoma. Sequencing was performed with immunoSEQ multiplex PCR; in TCRdb, only in-frame clones are kept and a portion is missing. This sample has around 7,200 clones, with roughly 80% found just once. The specimen sequenced was FFPE minimally invasive lung adenocarcinoma tissue. These receptors all come from a person aged 70 to 85 with lung adenocarcinoma. The CDR3 runs from the conserved cysteine through the conserved F or W. The order of the fields is V gene, CDR3 length, clone size, J gene, D gene, CDR3 protein, CDR3 DNA. D genes are given only for firm matches. The size of a clone is reported for some rows only, either as once, few or many, or as a class for expanded clones.

TRBV9	14	NA	TRBJ2-7	TRBD1	CASSPGQGAYEQYF	TGTGCCAGCAGCCCGGGACAGGGGGCTTACGAGCAGTACTTC
TRBV19	14	NA	TRBJ2-7	TRBD1	CASGTGHDSYEQYF	TGTGCCAGCGGGACAGGACATGATTCCTACGAGCAGTACTTC
TRBV6-1	14	NA	TRBJ1-2	TRBD1	CASSRDRGFSGYTF	TGTGCCAGCAGTCGGGACAGGGGATTCTCTGGCTACACCTTC
TRBV5-1	14	NA	TRBJ2-3	TRBD2	CASSLGLAGDTQYF	TGCGCCAGCAGCTTGGGTCTAGCGGGGGATACGCAGTATTTT
TRBV2	11	NA	TRBJ2-7	NA	CASSLKYEQYF	TGTGCCAGCAGCCTCAAATACGAGCAGTACTTC
TRBV9	14	NA	TRBJ2-7	NA	CASSVGPDSYEQYF	TGTGCCAGCAGCGTAGGCCCTGATTCCTACGAGCAGTACTTC
TRBV19	15	NA	TRBJ2-5	NA	CASSIDSGREETQYF	TGTGCCAGTAGTATAGATTCTGGGCGGGAAGAGACCCAGTACTTC
TRBV6-1	15	NA	TRBJ1-1	NA	CASSPTKGSGTEAFF	TGTGCCAGCAGCCCGACTAAGGGGAGCGGTACTGAAGCTTTCTTT
TRBV20-1	11	NA	TRBJ1-4	NA	CSARANEKLFF	TGCAGTGCTAGAGCAAATGAAAAACTGTTTTTT
TRBV5-4	16	once	TRBJ2-5	NA	CASSPPGAGARETQYF	TGTGCCAGCAGTCCTCCGGGGGCGGGAGCCCGGGAGACCCAGTACTTC
TRBV5-6	15	NA	TRBJ2-3	TRBD1	CASSSYRGSTDTQYF	TGTGCCAGCAGCTCATACAGGGGCTCCACAGATACGCAGTATTTT
TRBV7-7	15	NA	TRBJ2-3	NA	CASSLVGGPTDTQYF	TGTGCTAGCAGCTTAGTGGGCGGGCCCACAGATACGCAGTATTTT
TRBV19	15	NA	TRBJ2-2	TRBD2	CASSMGGGNTGELFF	TGTGCCAGTAGTATGGGCGGGGGGAACACCGGGGAGCTGTTTTTT
TRBV19	16	NA	TRBJ1-2	TRBD1	CASRRGGQGSNYGYTF	TGTGCCAGTAGGAGAGGGGGACAGGGGAGTAATTATGGCTACACCTTC
TRBV7-7	13	NA	TRBJ2-5	TRBD1	CASSVNRGETQYF	TGTGCTAGCAGCGTGAACAGGGGAGAGACCCAGTACTTC
TRBV5-1	15	NA	TRBJ1-6	TRBD1	CASGVQGQGDSPLHF	TGCGCCAGCGGTGTCCAGGGACAGGGCGATTCACCCCTCCACTTT
TRBV27	15	NA	TRBJ2-5	NA	CASSRPGLKQETQYF	TGTGCCAGCAGTCGCCCCGGACTCAAGCAAGAGACCCAGTACTTC
TRBV6-5	15	NA	TRBJ2-3	NA	CAKQAVEGSMDTQYF	TGTGCCAAGCAGGCGGTGGAAGGTAGTATGGATACGCAGTATTTT
TRBV7-9	14	NA	TRBJ1-2	NA	CASSLHDRGYGYTF	TGTGCCAGCAGCTTACACGACCGTGGCTATGGCTACACCTTC